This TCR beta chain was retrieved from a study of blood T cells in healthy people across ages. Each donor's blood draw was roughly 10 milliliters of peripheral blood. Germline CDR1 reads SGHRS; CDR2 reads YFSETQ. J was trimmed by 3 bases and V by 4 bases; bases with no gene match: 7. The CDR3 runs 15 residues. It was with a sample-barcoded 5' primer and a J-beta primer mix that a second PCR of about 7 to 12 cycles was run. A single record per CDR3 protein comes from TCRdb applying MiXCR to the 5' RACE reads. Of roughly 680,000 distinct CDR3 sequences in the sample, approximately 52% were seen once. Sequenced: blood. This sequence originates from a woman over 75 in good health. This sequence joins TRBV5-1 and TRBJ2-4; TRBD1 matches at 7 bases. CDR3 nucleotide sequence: TGCGCCAGCAGCGGGCGACAGGGAAGCAAAAACATTCAGTACTTC. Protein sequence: CASSGRQGSKNIQYF. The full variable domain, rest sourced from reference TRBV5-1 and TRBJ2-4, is KAGVTQTPRYLIKTRGQQVTLSCSPISGHRSVSWYQQTPGQGLQFLFEYFSETQRNKGNFPGRFSGRQFSNSRSEMNVSTLELGDSALYLCASSGRQGSKNIQYFGAGTRLSVL.